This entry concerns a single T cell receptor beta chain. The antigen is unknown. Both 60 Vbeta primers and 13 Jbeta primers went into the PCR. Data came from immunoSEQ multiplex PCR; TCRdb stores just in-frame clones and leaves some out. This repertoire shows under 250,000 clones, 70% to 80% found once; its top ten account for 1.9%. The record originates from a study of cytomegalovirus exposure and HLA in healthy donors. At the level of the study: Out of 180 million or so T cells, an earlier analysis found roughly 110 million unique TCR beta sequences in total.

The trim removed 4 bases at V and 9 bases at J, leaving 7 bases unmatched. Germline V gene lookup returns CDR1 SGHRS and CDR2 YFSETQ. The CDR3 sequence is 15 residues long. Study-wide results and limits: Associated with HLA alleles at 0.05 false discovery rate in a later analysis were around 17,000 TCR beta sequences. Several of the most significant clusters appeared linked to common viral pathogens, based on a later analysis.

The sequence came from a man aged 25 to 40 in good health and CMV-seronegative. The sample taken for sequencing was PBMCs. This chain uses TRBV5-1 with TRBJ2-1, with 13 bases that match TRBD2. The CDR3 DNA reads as TGCGCCAGCAGCCCCTGGACTAGCGGGAGAATTGAGCAGTTCTTC. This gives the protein CASSPWTSGRIEQFF. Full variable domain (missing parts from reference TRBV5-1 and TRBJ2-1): KAGVTQTPRYLIKTRGQQVTLSCSPISGHRSVSWYQQTPGQGLQFLFEYFSETQRNKGNFPGRFSGRQFSNSRSEMNVSTLELGDSALYLCASSPWTSGRIEQFFGPGTRLTVL.